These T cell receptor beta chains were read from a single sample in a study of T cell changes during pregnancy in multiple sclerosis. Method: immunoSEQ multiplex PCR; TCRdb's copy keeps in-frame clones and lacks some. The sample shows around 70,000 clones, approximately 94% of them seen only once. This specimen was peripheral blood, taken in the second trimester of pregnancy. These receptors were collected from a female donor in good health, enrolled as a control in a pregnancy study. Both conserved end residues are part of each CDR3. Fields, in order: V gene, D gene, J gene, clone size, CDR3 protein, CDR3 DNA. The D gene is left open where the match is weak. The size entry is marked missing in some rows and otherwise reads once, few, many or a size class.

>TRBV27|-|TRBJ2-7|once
CASSRQRSSYEQYF
TGTGCCAGCAGTCGGCAGAGGAGCTCCTACGAGCAGTACTTC
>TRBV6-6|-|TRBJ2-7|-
CASSYSGAYEQYF
TGTGCCAGCAGTTACTCCGGGGCCTACGAGCAGTACTTC
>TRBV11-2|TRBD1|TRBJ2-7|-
CASSSGQGANEQYF
TGTGCCAGCAGCTCTGGACAGGGGGCCAACGAGCAGTACTTC
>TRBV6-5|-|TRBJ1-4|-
CASSYAGRAGEKLFF
TGTGCCAGCAGTTACGCAGGGAGGGCCGGTGAAAAACTGTTTTTT
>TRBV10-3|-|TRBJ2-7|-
CAISERDTVEQYF
TGTGCCATCAGTGAAAGGGACACGGTCGAGCAGTACTTC
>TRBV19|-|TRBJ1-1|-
CASSIRGEAFF
TGTGCCAGTAGTATAAGGGGGGAAGCTTTCTTT
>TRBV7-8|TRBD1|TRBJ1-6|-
CASSLVGDRGSPLHF
TGTGCCAGCAGCTTAGTAGGCGACAGGGGGTCACCCCTCCACTTT
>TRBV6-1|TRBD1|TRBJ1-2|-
CASSGKDRGLEYTF
TGTGCCAGCAGCGGCAAAGACAGGGGGCTGGAGTACACCTTC
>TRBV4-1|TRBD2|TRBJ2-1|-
CASSQVLGRSEQFF
TGCGCCAGCAGCCAAGTTCTCGGGAGGTCTGAGCAGTTCTTC
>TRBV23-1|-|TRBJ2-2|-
CASSQSTGDGELFF
TGCGCCAGCAGTCAATCAACCGGGGACGGGGAGCTGTTTTTT
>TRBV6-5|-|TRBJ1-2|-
CASSPTDTSYGYTF
TGTGCCAGCAGTCCAACGGACACCTCCTATGGCTACACCTTC
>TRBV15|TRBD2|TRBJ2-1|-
CATSSPGLAVSHEQFF
TGTGCCACCAGCAGCCCGGGACTAGCGGTTTCCCATGAGCAGTTCTTC
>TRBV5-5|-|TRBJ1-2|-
CASSLRFYGYTF
TGTGCCAGCAGCCTCAGATTCTATGGCTACACCTTC
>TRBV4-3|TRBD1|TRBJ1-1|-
CASSRIQGRNTEAFF
TGCGCCAGCAGCCGGATACAGGGGAGGAACACTGAAGCTTTCTTT
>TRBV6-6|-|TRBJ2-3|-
CASSYSGTSTDTQYF
TGTGCCAGCAGTTACTCCGGGACATCCACAGATACGCAGTATTTT
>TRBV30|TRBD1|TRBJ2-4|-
CAWVGTALKRDIQYF
TGTGCCTGGGTGGGGACAGCTTTAAAGCGTGACATTCAGTACTTC
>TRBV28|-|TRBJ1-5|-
CASSQSFSNQPQHF
TGTGCCAGCAGCCAAAGCTTCAGCAATCAGCCCCAGCATTTT
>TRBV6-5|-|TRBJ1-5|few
CASSLNTDSNQPQHF
TGTGCCAGCAGCCTGAATACAGATAGCAATCAGCCCCAGCATTTT
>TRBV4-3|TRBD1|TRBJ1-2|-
CASSQDRATYNYGYTF
TGCGCCAGCAGCCAGGACAGGGCCACTTACAACTATGGCTACACCTTC
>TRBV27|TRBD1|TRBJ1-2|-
CASSFGTGYGYTF
TGTGCCAGCAGTTTCGGGACAGGGTACGGCTACACCTTC
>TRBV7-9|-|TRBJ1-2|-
CASSPQENPTGYTF
TGTGCCAGCAGCCCCCAGGAAAACCCCACTGGCTACACCTTC
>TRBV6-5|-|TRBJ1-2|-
CASSEGVQDGYTF
TGTGCCAGCAGCGAGGGTGTCCAAGATGGCTACACCTTC
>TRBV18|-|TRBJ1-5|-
CASSDSRNQPQHF
TGTGCCAGCTCCGACAGCCGCAATCAGCCCCAGCATTTT
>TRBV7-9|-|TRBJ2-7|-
CASSLGGQLGSYEQYF
TGTGCCAGCAGCTTAGGAGGACAACTGGGATCCTACGAGCAGTACTTC
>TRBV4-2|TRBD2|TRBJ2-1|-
CASSQDQGLAYHEQFF
TGTGCCAGCAGCCAAGATCAGGGACTAGCGTACCATGAGCAGTTCTTC
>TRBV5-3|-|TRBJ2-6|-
CARSRGGLPGANVLTF
TGTGCCAGATCCAGGGGTGGGCTCCCTGGGGCCAACGTCCTGACTTTC
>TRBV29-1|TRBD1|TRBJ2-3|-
CSVEGTGPVDTQYF
TGCAGCGTTGAGGGGACAGGTCCGGTGGATACGCAGTATTTT
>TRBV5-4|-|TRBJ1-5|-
CASSLSPAGPQHF
TGTGCCAGCAGCTTAAGTCCCGCAGGGCCCCAGCATTTT
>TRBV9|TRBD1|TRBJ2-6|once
CASSLQTGVGANVLTF
TGTGCCAGCAGCCTTCAGACAGGGGTCGGGGCCAACGTCCTGACTTTC
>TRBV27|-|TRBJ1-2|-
CASSLSTRGPYGYTF
TGTGCCAGCAGTTTATCGACCAGGGGTCCATATGGCTACACCTTC
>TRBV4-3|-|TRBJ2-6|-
CASSQGEGHRSGANVLTF
TGCGCCAGCAGCCAAGGGGAGGGACATCGCTCTGGGGCCAACGTCCTGACTTTC
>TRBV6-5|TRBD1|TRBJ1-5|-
CASRVDRGDNQPQHF
TGTGCCAGCAGGGTAGACAGGGGAGACAATCAGCCCCAGCATTTT
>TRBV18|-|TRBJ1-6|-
CASRPGSLTYSPLHF
TGTGCCAGCCGCCCGGGGTCTCTAACATATTCACCCCTCCACTTT
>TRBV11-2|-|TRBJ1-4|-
CASSLDWGRGGKLFF
TGTGCCAGCAGCTTAGATTGGGGGAGAGGGGGAAAACTGTTTTTT
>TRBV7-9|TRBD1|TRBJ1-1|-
CASSTRQGTNTEAFF
TGTGCCAGCAGCACCAGACAGGGAACCAACACTGAAGCTTTCTTT
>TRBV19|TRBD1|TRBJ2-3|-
CASSGRDRGTDTQYF
TGTGCCAGTAGTGGCCGGGACAGGGGAACAGATACGCAGTATTTT